Sequencing of this T cell receptor beta chain was carried out in a study of PD-L1 blockade in urothelial cancer (dated by TCRdb to about 2017). In the study overall: Therapy was started in 2014 for all patients, and atezolizumab 1,200 mg was administered intravenously every 3 weeks. About 90% of the roughly 29 patients were identified as males with urothelial cancer of bladder origin, and a prior smoking history was reported by 18 of 29 patients. Patients had an ECOG performance status of 0 or 1 and had received between 0 and 3 prior chemotherapy regimens. Blood samples were analyzed at 3 weeks after treatment start (second dose) and at 6 weeks after treatment start. Blood samples yielded a median of roughly 150,000 T cells and some 80,000 unique TCRs, with median clonality about 0.08. The study was an exploratory multi-omic analysis of somatic, immune and clinical correlates of response to PD-L1 blockade with atezolizumab in urothelial cancer. Pretreatment tumor samples and matched peripheral blood, collected serially before and after atezolizumab treatment, underwent TCR sequencing. Durable clinical benefit was defined as a progression-free survival longer than 6 months, and TCR features were additionally tested against progression-free survival and overall survival. Whole exome sequencing and RNA sequencing of pretreatment tumors were performed alongside TCR sequencing in the same patients. Durable clinical benefit was achieved by nine patients and was not achieved by 20 patients. Approximately 30 patients had pretreatment blood TCR-seq, about 25 had at least one posttreatment blood collection, and about 25 had tumor TCR-seq.

Its CDR3 holds 14 amino acids, cysteine through phenylalanine. The read is trimmed to its CDR3 DNA, 42 bases read in frame from base 1. Via the germline V gene, CDR1 is MNHEY and CDR2 SVGAGI. Ends trimmed: V by 5 bases, J by 4 bases; bases unmatched to a gene: 8. The paper's findings and limits, for the study overall: A pretreatment peripheral blood TCR clonality below the median was linked to improved progression-free and overall survival. Greater expansion of tumor-associated TCR clones in peripheral blood 3 weeks after the start of treatment was observed in patients with durable benefit (n of about 24, p = 0.022). Because the sample size was small (n = 29) and many of the analyses were exploratory, the results are meant to be hypothesis-generating.

As to this clone: It has no known antigen specificity. There are no base qualities to consult, and no much larger clone falls within one base.

Synthetic TCR analog templates were spiked into each PCR to estimate absolute template abundance from read counts. The immunoSEQ assay used bias-controlled V and J gene primers to amplify TCRbeta CDR3 regions from genomic DNA. Sequencing of rearranged TCRbeta segments was performed at approximately 20X coverage. Per the authors' processing: Clustering was used to correct sequencing errors, and CDR3s were annotated against IMGT so that V, D and J genes could be assigned. Only productive TCRbeta rearrangements were used in downstream analyses, excluding out-of-frame or stop-codon sequences. Clonality was computed as one minus Shannon entropy normalized by the log of the number of unique productive sequences. Fisher's exact test with Benjamini-Hochberg correction, at a threshold of adjusted p below 0.01, was used to find clones that differed between time points or between blood and tumor. The table comes from immuneACCESS by way of TCRdb, which keeps in-frame sequences with V and J called. Part of the clones is missing from these tables; in studies checked, under half for an unresolved V gene and the rest for unknown reasons. V and J calls and clone size follow that table, whereas D and trimming were derived from the DNA. The sample table shows approximately 100,000 clones, and around 93% are seen once. 0.8% to 1% of the sample rests with the top ten.

A cohort of about 27 patients with locally advanced or metastatic urothelial carcinoma, treated at Memorial Sloan Kettering on a trial protocol, was included. Peripheral blood mononuclear cells were collected from each patient pretreatment and during treatment, giving between 1 and 8 total time points per patient. The Qiagen DNeasy Blood extraction kit was used to purify genomic DNA from total PBMCs and tumor samples. PBMCs were collected pretreatment and during treatment and were isolated and stored as previously described. The chain couples TRBV6-5 to TRBJ2-7, with TRBD1 identical over 7 junction bases. This specimen consisted of PBMCs, obtained around atezolizumab (anti-PD-L1) treatment. This TCR came from an elderly woman with urothelial cancer. The CDR3 protein sequence reads: CASSAVRGMYEQYF. The DNA sequence is given as TGTGCCAGCAGTGCCGTCAGGGGGATGTACGAGCAGTACTTC.